This paragraph covers one TCR beta chain sequence. Its antigen is as yet unknown. Investigators reverse transcribed all isolated RNA, so they sequenced expressed TCRB transcripts. Repertoires were generated with immunoSEQ multiplex PCR, while TCRdb's copy carries only in-frame clones and drops some. The sample records hundreds of thousands of clones, approximately 28% being singletons. This sample was taken from a study of beta chain features in type 1 diabetes. Study-level background: Age, gender, cell numbers and subset yield matched between patients and controls.

Germline loops: CDR1 LGHNA, CDR2 YNFKEQ. J was trimmed by 3 bases and V by 0 bases; bases with no gene match: 7. This CDR3 comprises 18 residues. Study-wide results and caveats: Researchers could not determine here whether HLA type influences TCRB rearrangement.

CD45RO/CCR7/CD25/CD127/CD95/CD27 staining was used to isolate CD4+ naive, central memory, regulatory and stem cell-like memory cells by sorting. Each sorted fraction was over 95% pure. Sequencing was done on a sample of naive CD4+ T cells from blood. The receptor was isolated from a man between 18 and 29 years old in good health. The genes are TRBV4-2 and TRBJ2-2, with 10 bases matching TRBD2. CDR3 sequence reads: CASSQDILAGEYTGELFF. The DNA for the CDR3 is TGTGCCAGCAGCCAAGATATTCTAGCGGGAGAGTACACCGGGGAGCTGTTTTTT.